These T cell receptor beta chains were read from a single sample in a study of cytomegalovirus exposure and HLA in healthy donors. The repertoire was sequenced with immunoSEQ multiplex PCR; TCRdb's copy has only in-frame clones and lacks some. In the table there are under 200,000 clones, roughly two thirds of which are singletons. The sequenced sample consisted of PBMCs. The receptors originated from a woman under 30 in good health and CMV-seropositive. CDR3s leave out the opening cysteine and the closing phenylalanine or tryptophan. Each record gives: V gene, J gene, CDR3 protein.

v_call: TRBV2
j_call: NA
cdr3_aa: ASRTSYEQY

v_call: TRBV30
j_call: TRBJ2-7
cdr3_aa: AWTFTETSGGPYEQY

v_call: TRBV28
j_call: TRBJ2-2
cdr3_aa: ASSPPGHVTGELF

v_call: TRBV2
j_call: TRBJ2-7
cdr3_aa: ASSEERGGLYEQY

v_call: TRBV9
j_call: TRBJ2-1
cdr3_aa: ASSEGLAGDSYNEQF

v_call: TRBV7-9
j_call: TRBJ2-7
cdr3_aa: SSSRDRGYEQY

v_call: TRBV10-3
j_call: TRBJ1-1
cdr3_aa: AISSRTGADSTEAF

v_call: TRBV27
j_call: TRBJ2-5
cdr3_aa: ASSTVAKSYETQY

v_call: TRBV6-1
j_call: TRBJ1-3
cdr3_aa: ASSEEGVGWYPLSGNTIY

v_call: TRBV5-4
j_call: TRBJ1-5
cdr3_aa: ASSLEGGVGQPQH

v_call: TRBV6-1
j_call: TRBJ1-6
cdr3_aa: ASSVGGMSSYNSPLH

v_call: TRBV5-1
j_call: TRBJ2-3
cdr3_aa: ASSRTGLADTQY

v_call: TRBV9
j_call: TRBJ2-2
cdr3_aa: ASSVGGGTGELF

v_call: TRBV9
j_call: TRBJ2-5
cdr3_aa: ASSVGVSGTDQETQY

v_call: TRBV10-3
j_call: TRBJ2-1
cdr3_aa: AISESNYGGDEQF

v_call: TRBV4-1
j_call: TRBJ2-5
cdr3_aa: ASSQQGQETQY

v_call: TRBV7-6
j_call: TRBJ1-2
cdr3_aa: ASSSTQGLANYGYT

v_call: TRBV7-9
j_call: TRBJ2-7
cdr3_aa: ASSPDRGILYEQY

v_call: TRBV11-3
j_call: TRBJ2-5
cdr3_aa: ASSRQGRETQY

v_call: TRBV27
j_call: TRBJ1-1
cdr3_aa: ASSFRGQGTEAF

v_call: TRBV7-2
j_call: TRBJ1-4
cdr3_aa: ASSGQVGEKLF

v_call: TRBV15
j_call: TRBJ1-1
cdr3_aa: ATSRDGGQGEAF

v_call: TRBV2
j_call: TRBJ1-1
cdr3_aa: ASSEARQAQAF

v_call: TRBV4-3
j_call: TRBJ2-1
cdr3_aa: ASSQESGGYNEQF

v_call: TRBV27
j_call: NA
cdr3_aa: ASSLSPGTGVYEQY

v_call: TRBV6-6
j_call: TRBJ1-6
cdr3_aa: ASSYVPRGNSPLH

v_call: TRBV9
j_call: TRBJ2-7
cdr3_aa: ASSRETYEQY

v_call: TRBV2
j_call: TRBJ1-6
cdr3_aa: ASSDPAGADNSPLH

v_call: TRBV6-6
j_call: TRBJ1-4
cdr3_aa: ASSYSGYDSEKLF

v_call: TRBV9
j_call: TRBJ2-7
cdr3_aa: ASSGRGGQRDEQY

v_call: TRBV7-8
j_call: TRBJ2-5
cdr3_aa: ASGRTVQETQY

v_call: TRBV5-6
j_call: TRBJ1-5
cdr3_aa: ASSLGDQPQH

v_call: TRBV27
j_call: TRBJ1-4
cdr3_aa: ASSLQGKGEKLF

v_call: TRBV7-3
j_call: TRBJ2-6
cdr3_aa: ASGGSSGANVLT

v_call: TRBV7-8
j_call: TRBJ2-4
cdr3_aa: ASSLNQDRGWNIQY

v_call: TRBV27
j_call: TRBJ1-2
cdr3_aa: ASTERGGLTGDYGYT

v_call: TRBV10-3
j_call: TRBJ1-1
cdr3_aa: AISRKLRQGNTEAF

v_call: TRBV7-9
j_call: TRBJ1-4
cdr3_aa: ASSLAGPGKLKKLF

v_call: TRBV14
j_call: TRBJ1-1
cdr3_aa: ASSPAGLRNTEAF

v_call: TRBV7-3
j_call: TRBJ1-1
cdr3_aa: ASSLIRGGQGIMNTEAF

v_call: TRBV4-3
j_call: TRBJ1-1
cdr3_aa: ASSQGDRYKNTEAF

v_call: TRBV29-1
j_call: TRBJ2-7
cdr3_aa: SVLLGYEQY

v_call: TRBV15
j_call: TRBJ2-3
cdr3_aa: ATSRRRGLITDTQY

v_call: TRBV9
j_call: TRBJ2-1
cdr3_aa: ASSVDGLAGGREQF

v_call: TRBV19
j_call: TRBJ2-7
cdr3_aa: ASSTRTVPYEQY

v_call: TRBV11-2
j_call: TRBJ2-5
cdr3_aa: ASSLVWTSGGRETQY

v_call: TRBV9
j_call: TRBJ2-2
cdr3_aa: ASGQGAAGELF

v_call: TRBV7-8
j_call: TRBJ2-7
cdr3_aa: ASSAGGSTYEQY